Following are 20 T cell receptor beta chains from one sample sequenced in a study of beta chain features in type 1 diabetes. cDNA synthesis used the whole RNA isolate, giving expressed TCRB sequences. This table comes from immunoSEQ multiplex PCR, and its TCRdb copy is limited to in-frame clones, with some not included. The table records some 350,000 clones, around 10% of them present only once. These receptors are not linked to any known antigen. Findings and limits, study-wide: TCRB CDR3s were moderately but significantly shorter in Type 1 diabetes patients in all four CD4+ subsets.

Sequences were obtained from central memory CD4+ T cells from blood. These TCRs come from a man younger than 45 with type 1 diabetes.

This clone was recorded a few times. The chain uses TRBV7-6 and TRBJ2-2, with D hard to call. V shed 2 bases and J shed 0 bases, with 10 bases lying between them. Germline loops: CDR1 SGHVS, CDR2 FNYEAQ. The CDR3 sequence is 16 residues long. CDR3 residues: CASSLYQDPNTGELFF. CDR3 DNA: TGTGCCAGCAGCTTATATCAGGACCCGAACACCGGGGAGCTGTTTTTT.

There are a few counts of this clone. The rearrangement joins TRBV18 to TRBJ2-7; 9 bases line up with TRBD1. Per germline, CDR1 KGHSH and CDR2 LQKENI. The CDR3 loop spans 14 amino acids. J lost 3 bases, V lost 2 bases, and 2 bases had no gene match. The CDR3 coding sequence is TGTGCCAGCTCACCAATGGGACAGGGCTACGAGCAGTACTTC. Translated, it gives CASSPMGQGYEQYF.

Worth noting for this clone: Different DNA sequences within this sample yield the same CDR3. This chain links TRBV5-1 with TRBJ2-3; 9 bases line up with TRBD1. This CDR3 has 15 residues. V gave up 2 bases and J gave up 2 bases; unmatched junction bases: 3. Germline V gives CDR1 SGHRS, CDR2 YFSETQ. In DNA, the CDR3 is TGCGCCAGCAGCTTACAGGGGGCTAACACAGATACGCAGTATTTT. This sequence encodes CASSLQGANTDTQYF.

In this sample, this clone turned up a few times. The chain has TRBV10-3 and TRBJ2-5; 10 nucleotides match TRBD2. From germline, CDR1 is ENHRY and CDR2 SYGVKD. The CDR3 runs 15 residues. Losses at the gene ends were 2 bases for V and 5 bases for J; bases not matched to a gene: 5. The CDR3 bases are TGTGCCATCAGTGAGGGAGCGGGAGGGTACGAGACCCAGTACTTC. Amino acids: CAISEGAGGYETQYF.

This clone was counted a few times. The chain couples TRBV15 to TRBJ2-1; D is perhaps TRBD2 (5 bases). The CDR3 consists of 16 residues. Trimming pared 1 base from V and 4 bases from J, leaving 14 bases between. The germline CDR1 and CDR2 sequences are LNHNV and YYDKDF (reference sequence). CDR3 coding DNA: TGTGCCACCAGCAGAGGCCCCATACGCGGGTACAATGAGCAGTTCTTC. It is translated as CATSRGPIRGYNEQFF.

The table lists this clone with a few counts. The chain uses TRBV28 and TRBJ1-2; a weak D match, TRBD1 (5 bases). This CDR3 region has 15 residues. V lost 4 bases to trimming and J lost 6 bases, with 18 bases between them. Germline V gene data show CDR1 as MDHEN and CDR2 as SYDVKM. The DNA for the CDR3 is TGTGCCAGCAGTTCCCCCGGGACGGACATTGATGGCTACACCTTC. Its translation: CASSSPGTDIDGYTF.

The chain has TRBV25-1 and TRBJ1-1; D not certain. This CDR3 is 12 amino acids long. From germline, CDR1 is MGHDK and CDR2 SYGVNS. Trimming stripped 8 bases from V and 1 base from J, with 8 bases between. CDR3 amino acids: CASLNWNTEAFF. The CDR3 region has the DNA TGTGCCAGCCTCAACTGGAACACTGAAGCTTTCTTT.

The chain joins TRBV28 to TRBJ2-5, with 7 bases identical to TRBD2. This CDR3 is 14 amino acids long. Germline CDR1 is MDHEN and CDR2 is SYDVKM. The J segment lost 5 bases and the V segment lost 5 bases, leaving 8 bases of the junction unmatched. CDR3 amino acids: CASSPGTSAETQYF. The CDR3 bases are TGTGCCAGCAGTCCCGGTACTAGCGCTGAGACCCAGTACTTC.

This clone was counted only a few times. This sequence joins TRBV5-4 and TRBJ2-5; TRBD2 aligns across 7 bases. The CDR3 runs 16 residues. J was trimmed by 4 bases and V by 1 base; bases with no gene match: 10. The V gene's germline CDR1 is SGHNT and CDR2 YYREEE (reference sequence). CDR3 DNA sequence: TGTGCCAGCAGCTTGCCCCAATTAGCGGGCCTAGAGACCCAGTACTTC. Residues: CASSLPQLAGLETQYF.

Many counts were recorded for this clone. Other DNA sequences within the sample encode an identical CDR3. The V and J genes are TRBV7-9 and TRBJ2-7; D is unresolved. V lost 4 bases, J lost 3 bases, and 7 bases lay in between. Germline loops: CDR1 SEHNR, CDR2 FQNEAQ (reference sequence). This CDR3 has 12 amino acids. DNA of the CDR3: TGTGCCAGCAGCTCACAAGGCTACGAGCAGTACTTC. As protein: CASSSQGYEQYF.

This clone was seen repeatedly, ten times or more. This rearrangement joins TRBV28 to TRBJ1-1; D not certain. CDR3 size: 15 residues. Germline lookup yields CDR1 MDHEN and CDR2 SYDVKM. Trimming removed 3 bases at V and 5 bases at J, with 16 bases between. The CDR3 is CASSFFTLRSTEAFF. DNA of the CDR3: TGTGCCAGCAGTTTTTTTACCCTCCGGAGTACTGAAGCTTTCTTT.

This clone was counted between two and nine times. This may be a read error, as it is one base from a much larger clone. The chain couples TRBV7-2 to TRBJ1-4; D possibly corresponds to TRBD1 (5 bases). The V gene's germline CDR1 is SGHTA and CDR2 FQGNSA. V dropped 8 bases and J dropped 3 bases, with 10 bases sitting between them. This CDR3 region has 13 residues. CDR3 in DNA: TGTGCCAGCTCGAGACAGCCTAATGAAAAACTGTTTTTT. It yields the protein CASSRQPNEKLFF.

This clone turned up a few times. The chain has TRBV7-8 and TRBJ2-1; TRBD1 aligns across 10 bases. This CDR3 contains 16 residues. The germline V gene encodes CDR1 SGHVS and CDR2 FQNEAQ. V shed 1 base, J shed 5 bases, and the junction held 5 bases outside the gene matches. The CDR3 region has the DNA TGTGCCAGCAGCTTAGTTGGCGGGACAGGGGACAATGAGCAGTTCTTC. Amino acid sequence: CASSLVGGTGDNEQFF. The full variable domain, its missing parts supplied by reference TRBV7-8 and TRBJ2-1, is GAGVSQSPRYKVAKRGQDVALRCDPISGHVSLFWYQQALGQGPEFLTYFQNEAQLDKSGLPSDRFFAERPEGSVSTLKIQRTQQEDSAVYLCASSLVGGTGDNEQFFGPGTRLTVL.

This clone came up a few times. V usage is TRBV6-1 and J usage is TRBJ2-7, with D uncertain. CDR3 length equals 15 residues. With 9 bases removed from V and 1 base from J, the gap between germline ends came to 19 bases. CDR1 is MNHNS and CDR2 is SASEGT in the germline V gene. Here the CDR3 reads CASQYPRQRSYEQYF. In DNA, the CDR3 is TGTGCCAGTCAGTATCCCCGCCAGCGATCCTACGAGCAGTACTTC.

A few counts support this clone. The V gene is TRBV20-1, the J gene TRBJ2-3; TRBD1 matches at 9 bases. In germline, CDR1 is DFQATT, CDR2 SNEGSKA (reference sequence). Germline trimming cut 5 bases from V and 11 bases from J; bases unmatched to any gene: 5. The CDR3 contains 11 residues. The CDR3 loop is CSADWGQGQYF. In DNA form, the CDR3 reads TGCAGTGCTGATTGGGGACAGGGGCAGTATTTT.

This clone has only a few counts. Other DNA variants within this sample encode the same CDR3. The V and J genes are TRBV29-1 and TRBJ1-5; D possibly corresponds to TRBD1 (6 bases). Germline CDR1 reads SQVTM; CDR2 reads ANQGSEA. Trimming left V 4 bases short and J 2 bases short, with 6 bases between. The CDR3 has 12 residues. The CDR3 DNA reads TGCAGCGTTGGACAGGGCAATCAGCCCCAGCATTTT. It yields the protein CSVGQGNQPQHF.

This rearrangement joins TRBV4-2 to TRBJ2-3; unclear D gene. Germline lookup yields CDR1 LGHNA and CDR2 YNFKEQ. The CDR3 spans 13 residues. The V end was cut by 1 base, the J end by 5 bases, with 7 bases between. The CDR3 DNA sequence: TGTGCCAGCAGCCAAGTTACCGAAGATACGCAGTATTTT. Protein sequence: CASSQVTEDTQYF.

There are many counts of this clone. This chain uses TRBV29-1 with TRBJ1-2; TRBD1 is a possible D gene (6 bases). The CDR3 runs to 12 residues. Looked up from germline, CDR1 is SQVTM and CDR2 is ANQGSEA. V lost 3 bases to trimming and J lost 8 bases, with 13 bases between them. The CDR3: CSVDRGNVGYTF. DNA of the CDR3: TGCAGCGTTGACAGGGGTAATGTCGGCTACACCTTC.

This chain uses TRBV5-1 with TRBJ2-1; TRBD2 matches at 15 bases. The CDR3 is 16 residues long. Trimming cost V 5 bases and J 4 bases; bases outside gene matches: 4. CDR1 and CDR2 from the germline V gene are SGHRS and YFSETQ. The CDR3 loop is CASRGTSGRRYNEQFF. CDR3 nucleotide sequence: TGCGCCAGCAGGGGGACTAGCGGGAGGCGATACAATGAGCAGTTCTTC.

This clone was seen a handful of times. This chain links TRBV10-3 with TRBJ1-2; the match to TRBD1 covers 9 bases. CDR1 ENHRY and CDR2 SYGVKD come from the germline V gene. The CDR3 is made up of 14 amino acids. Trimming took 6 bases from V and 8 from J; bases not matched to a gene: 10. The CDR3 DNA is TGTGCCATCAGCGGACAGGGGACGCGTATAGGCTACACCTTC. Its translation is CAISGQGTRIGYTF.